This TCR beta chain was profiled in a study of blood T cell repertoires in COVID-19. About the study: Acute-phase and convalescent COVID-19 samples originated in the United States, Italy and Spain. T cells, B-cell-depleted T cells, or PBMCs provided the cDNA or gDNA that served as material.

The germline CDR1 and CDR2 sequences are SGDLS and YYNGEE. CDR3 length: 13 residues. Trimming removed 2 bases at V and 7 bases at J, with 10 bases between. As handled by the study authors: For nucleated cells, counts were estimated from reference gene primer amplification. Assay used: immunoSEQ multiplex PCR; TCRdb lists only in-frame clones, some missing. V, J and clone size were drawn from that table, and D and trimming were deduced from the DNA. The sample lists 270,000 or so clones, about nine tenths occurring once. The sequence was collected from a woman younger than 45 with active or convalescent COVID-19. Material: peripheral blood. V gene TRBV9 combines with J gene TRBJ1-5; D is perhaps TRBD1 (5 bases). In nucleotides, the CDR3 is TGTGCCAGCAGCGTCGGGGGGGAACAGCCCCAGCATTTT. The encoded protein is CASSVGGEQPQHF. The full variable domain, with the rest looked up from reference TRBV9 and TRBJ1-5, is DSGVTQTPKHLITATGQRVTLRCSPRSGDLSVYWYQQSLDQGLQFLIQYYNGEERAKGNILERFSAQQFPDLHSELNLSSLELGDSALYFCASSVGGEQPQHFGDGTRLSIL.